The next 11 T cell receptor beta chains were all read from a single sample in a study of shared clonotypes between healthy human individuals. Assay used: immunoSEQ multiplex PCR; TCRdb lists only in-frame clones, some missing. The sample lists some 1.5 million clones; approximately 98% were seen once. The source material was naive CD4+ T cells sorted from blood. The sample's subset: CD45RA+ positively selected. These receptors were collected from a man aged 30 to 39 in good health.

This clone showed up just once. The chain links TRBV19 to TRBJ2-5; 8 bases are a match to TRBD2. CDR1 is LNHDA and CDR2 is SQIVND in the germline V gene (reference sequence). The V gene end was trimmed by 8 bases and the J gene end by 2 bases; junction bases not matched to a gene: 10. The CDR3 sequence is 15 residues long. The CDR3 sequence is CASQYSGTVQETQYF. CDR3 bases: TGTGCCAGTCAGTATAGCGGGACGGTACAAGAGACCCAGTACTTC. Drawing the rest from reference TRBV19 and TRBJ2-5, the complete variable domain is DGGITQSPKYLFRKEGQNVTLSCEQNLNHDAMYWYRQDPGQGLRLIYYSQIVNDFQKGDIAEGYSVSREKKESFPLTVTSAQKNPTAFYLCASQYSGTVQETQYFGPGTRLLVL.

The gene calls are TRBV28 and TRBJ2-1; maybe TRBD2 (6 bases). The germline gives CDR1 MDHEN, CDR2 SYDVKM. The CDR3 extends over 17 amino acids. V was cut by 1 base and J by 0 bases, with 13 bases left in between. The CDR3: CASSLLVGGSSYNEQFF. The CDR3 DNA reads as TGTGCCAGCAGTTTATTAGTGGGAGGCAGCTCCTACAATGAGCAGTTCTTC.

This chain connects TRBV5-1 to TRBJ2-4; D may be TRBD2 (6 bases). The germline gives CDR1 SGHRS, CDR2 YFSETQ. V lost 4 bases and J 0 bases, leaving 17 bases between the germline ends. This CDR3 spans 17 amino acids. The CDR3 DNA follows: TGCGCCAGCAGCAGGCGGGACCTTTCTAAAGCCAAAAACATTCAGTACTTC. It specifies CASSRRDLSKAKNIQYF.

This clone was detected once. J is TRBJ1-5 and V is TRBV6-6; weak D call: TRBD1 (5 bases). The CDR3 sequence is 14 residues long. Trimming cost V 6 bases and J 7 bases, with 16 bases left between them. Germline V gene lookup returns CDR1 MNHNY and CDR2 SVGAGI (reference sequence). The CDR3 sequence is CASSLVAGKQPQHF. CDR3 sequence (DNA): TGTGCCAGCAGCCTCGTGGCAGGGAAGCAGCCCCAGCATTTT.

The chain employs TRBV11-2 and TRBJ2-5; D may match TRBD1 or TRBD2 (5 bases each). The CDR3 totals 13 residues. V lost 7 bases and J 2 bases, leaving 11 bases between the germline ends. Germline V gene data show CDR1 as SGHAT and CDR2 as FQNNGV. Here the CDR3 reads CASTGAYQETQYF. CDR3 bases: TGTGCCAGCACCGGGGCCTATCAAGAGACCCAGTACTTC.

This clone was detected once. This chain joins TRBV4-3 and TRBJ1-2; D may be TRBD1 (6 bases). The ends were cut back, 0 bases at V and 8 bases at J, with 16 bases in the middle. This CDR3 has 15 residues. Per germline, CDR1 LGHNA and CDR2 YSLEER. The chain's CDR3 is CASSQEYDPGGGYTF. As DNA, the CDR3 is TGCGCCAGCAGCCAAGAGTATGATCCCGGGGGCGGCTACACCTTC.

This chain connects TRBV9 to TRBJ2-7; maybe TRBD2 (5 bases). Per the germline V gene, CDR1 is SGDLS and CDR2 is YYNGEE. Trimming removed 4 bases at V and 1 base at J, with 15 bases between. The CDR3 has 15 amino acids. CDR3 region: CASSSEGGLSYEQYF. In DNA, the CDR3 is TGTGCCAGCAGCTCCGAGGGCGGGCTTTCCTACGAGCAGTACTTC.

The rearrangement joins TRBV15 to TRBJ2-1, with D possibly called TRBD1 or TRBD2 (6 bases each). This CDR3 comprises 17 residues. Per the germline V gene, CDR1 is LNHNV and CDR2 is YYDKDF (reference sequence). V shed 4 bases and J shed 0 bases, with 16 bases lying between them. The CDR3 region is CATSTLGGLSSYNEQFF. In DNA, the CDR3 is TGTGCCACCAGCACCTTAGGGGGGCTTAGCTCCTACAATGAGCAGTTCTTC.

The genes are TRBV5-1 and TRBJ2-1; a weak D match, TRBD2 (5 bases). The CDR3 extends over 14 amino acids. CDR1 and CDR2 from the germline V gene are SGHRS and YFSETQ. V was cut by 0 bases and J by 6 bases, with 10 bases left in between. CDR3 sequence (DNA): TGCGCCAGCAGCTTGGTGCAGGCGGGCAATGAGCAGTTCTTC. Translated, it gives CASSLVQAGNEQFF.

The V call is TRBV4-3, the J call TRBJ2-7, with 9 bases that match TRBD2. The CDR3 runs to 18 residues. V shed 0 bases and J 3 bases; nucleotides not matched to a gene: 12. From germline, CDR1 is LGHNA and CDR2 YSLEER. CDR3 DNA: TGCGCCAGCAGCCAAGATTTGGGGGGGCTAGCGGGGTACTACGAGCAGTACTTC. Its protein product is CASSQDLGGLAGYYEQYF.

This chain connects TRBV5-6 to TRBJ2-4; TRBD2 might be the D (6 bases). Germline values: CDR1 SGHDT, CDR2 YYEEEE. This CDR3 has 12 residues. The V and J ends lost 4 bases and 9 bases respectively, with 11 bases between them. Written as DNA, the CDR3 is TGTGCCAGCAGCATCCGGGACTCCATTCAGTACTTC. This gives the protein CASSIRDSIQYF. Full variable domain (remainder filled in from reference TRBV5-6 and TRBJ2-4): DAGVTQSPTHLIKTRGQQVTLRCSPKSGHDTVSWYQQALGQGPQFIFQYYEEEERQRGNFPDRFSGHQFPNYSSELNVNALLLGDSALYLCASSIRDSIQYFGAGTRLSVL.